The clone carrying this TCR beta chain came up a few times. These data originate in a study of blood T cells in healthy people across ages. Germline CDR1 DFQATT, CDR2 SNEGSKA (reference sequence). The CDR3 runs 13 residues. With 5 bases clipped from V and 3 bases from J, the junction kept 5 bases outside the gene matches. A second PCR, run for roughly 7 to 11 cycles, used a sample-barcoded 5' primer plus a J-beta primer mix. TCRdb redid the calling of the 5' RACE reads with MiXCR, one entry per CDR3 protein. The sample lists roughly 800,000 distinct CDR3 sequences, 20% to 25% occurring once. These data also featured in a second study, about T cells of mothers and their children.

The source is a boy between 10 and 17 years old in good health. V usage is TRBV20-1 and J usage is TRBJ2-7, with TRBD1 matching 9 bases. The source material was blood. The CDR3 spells CSAERDRDYEQYF. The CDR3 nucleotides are TGCAGTGCTGAACGGGACAGGGACTACGAGCAGTACTTC.